This TCR beta chain was recovered during a study of T-cell reconstitution after alpha-beta-depleted transplantation in children (dated by TCRdb to the mid-2010s). For the study in its entirety: Using TCR repertoire profiling, the study quantitatively followed how T-cell immune reconstitution unfolded in children after TCRalphabeta/CD19-depleted allogeneic hematopoietic cell transplantation.

Trimming leaves V shorter by 4 bases and J shorter by 7 bases, with the junction holding 4 bases beyond the gene matches. CDR1 and CDR2, looked up from the germline V gene, are KGHDR and SFDVKD. The CDR3, from cysteine to phenylalanine, totals 14 residues. Only the CDR3 part of the read is kept: 42 bases, read in frame from the first base. This clonotype was detected a few times. Which antigen it targets is not known. No base quality values were provided; no much bigger clone lies one nucleotide off. Receptor libraries were prepared by PCR. These reads were obtained on an Illumina HiSeq 2500. Molecular barcoding was employed in the preparation of TCR libraries, with unique molecular identifiers being used to normalize TCRbeta repertoire quantification. The raw public data were reprocessed by TCRdb itself: fastp quality trimming at Q25, MiXCR clonotype calling, in-frame beta chains only. Every entry covers one CDR3 protein and lists the most common genes and DNA from its rows. This sample comprises roughly 590,000 distinct CDR3 sequences, roughly 17% of them detected only once. Over 0.95% of the sample rests with the top ten.

The rearranged chain carries TRBV24-1 and TRBJ1-5; the junction holds 9 bases that match TRBD1. The clonotype was recovered from a human donor who donated a stem cell graft to a child with acute myeloid leukemia. Sequencing used PBMCs from the stem cell graft donor, obtained from the stem cell graft. DNA sequence: TGTGCCACCAGTGACCGACAGGGGGTGCAGCCCCAGCATTTT. Translated, this gives CATSDRQGVQPQHF.